Listed below are T cell receptor beta chains from one sample, sequenced in a study of beta chain features in type 1 diabetes. Only in-frame clones appear in the TCRdb table, and some are missing; sequencing was by immunoSEQ multiplex PCR. The profile covers about 240,000 clones, with around a quarter appearing a single time and around 4% taken by the ten largest. Sequencing was performed on central memory CD4+ T cells from blood. The receptor source for this set is a man aged 25 to 40 in good health. CDR3s include the opening cysteine and the closing phenylalanine or tryptophan. Each record gives: D gene, V gene, clone size, J gene, CDR3 protein, CDR3 DNA. D genes are given only for firm matches. Clone size, where shown, is once, few, many, or a class for clones that have expanded.

d_call: NA
v_call: TRBV29-1
clone_size: few
j_call: TRBJ1-2
cdr3_aa: CSVGAGNYGYTF
cdr3_nt: TGCAGCGTTGGCGCGGGGAACTATGGCTACACCTTC

d_call: NA
v_call: TRBV5-1
clone_size: NA
j_call: TRBJ1-1
cdr3_aa: CASSLRVIGTEAFF
cdr3_nt: TGCGCCAGCAGCCTCAGGGTGATAGGCACTGAAGCTTTCTTT

d_call: TRBD1
v_call: TRBV30
clone_size: NA
j_call: TRBJ2-1
cdr3_aa: CAWSGTGNYNEQFF
cdr3_nt: TGTGCCTGGTCCGGGACAGGGAACTACAATGAGCAGTTCTTC

d_call: NA
v_call: TRBV5-1
clone_size: few
j_call: TRBJ2-7
cdr3_aa: CASSPTPDGAYEQYF
cdr3_nt: TGCGCCAGCAGCCCGACCCCCGACGGGGCCTACGAGCAGTACTTC

d_call: NA
v_call: TRBV28
clone_size: NA
j_call: TRBJ2-3
cdr3_aa: CASSLSPRAPDTDTQYF
cdr3_nt: TGTGCCAGCAGTTTATCACCTAGGGCACCCGACACAGATACGCAGTATTTT

d_call: NA
v_call: TRBV18
clone_size: few
j_call: TRBJ1-5
cdr3_aa: CASSPKSGGNQPQHF
cdr3_nt: TGTGCCAGCTCACCGAAATCCGGGGGTAATCAGCCCCAGCATTTT

d_call: NA
v_call: TRBV10-3
clone_size: many
j_call: TRBJ1-1
cdr3_aa: CAISERATEAFF
cdr3_nt: TGTGCCATCAGTGAGAGGGCAACTGAAGCTTTCTTT

d_call: TRBD1
v_call: TRBV29-1
clone_size: few
j_call: TRBJ2-5
cdr3_aa: CSVEATGKASKRETQYF
cdr3_nt: TGCAGCGTTGAAGCGACAGGGAAGGCATCTAAGAGGGAGACCCAGTACTTC

d_call: TRBD1
v_call: TRBV5-5
clone_size: NA
j_call: TRBJ2-1
cdr3_aa: CASSLFPSGQLNEQFF
cdr3_nt: TGTGCCAGCAGCTTGTTCCCATCGGGACAGCTCAATGAGCAGTTCTTC

d_call: NA
v_call: TRBV1
clone_size: NA
j_call: TRBJ2-7
cdr3_aa: CTSSQETPSVSYEQYF
cdr3_nt: TGCACCAGCAGCCAAGAGACCCCTAGCGTCTCCTACGAGCAGTACTTC

d_call: TRBD1
v_call: TRBV6-1
clone_size: few
j_call: TRBJ2-7
cdr3_aa: CASSEDGDRVYEQYF
cdr3_nt: TGTGCCAGCAGTGAAGACGGGGACAGGGTTTACGAGCAGTACTTC

d_call: NA
v_call: TRBV5-6
clone_size: once
j_call: TRBJ1-1
cdr3_aa: CASSDTGMNTEAFF
cdr3_nt: TGTGCCAGCAGCGACACAGGGATGAACACTGAAGCTTTCTTT

d_call: NA
v_call: TRBV10-1
clone_size: many
j_call: TRBJ2-3
cdr3_aa: CASSESTQPARLTDTQYF
cdr3_nt: TGCGCCAGCAGTGAGTCGACTCAGCCGGCCCGCCTGACAGATACGCAGTATTTT

d_call: NA
v_call: TRBV7-2
clone_size: few
j_call: TRBJ2-7
cdr3_aa: CASSSQTGRNYEQYF
cdr3_nt: TGTGCCAGCAGCTCCCAAACCGGACGGAACTACGAGCAGTACTTC

d_call: TRBD1
v_call: TRBV30
clone_size: many
j_call: TRBJ1-6
cdr3_aa: CAARDRGNNSPLHF
cdr3_nt: TGTGCCGCCCGGGACAGGGGAAACAATTCACCCCTCCACTTT

d_call: NA
v_call: TRBV2
clone_size: NA
j_call: TRBJ2-5
cdr3_aa: CASTRRGSSETQYF
cdr3_nt: TGTGCCAGCACCCGCAGGGGAAGTTCAGAGACCCAGTACTTC